One and the same sample provided the 18 T cell receptor beta chains below, sequenced in a study of early T cells in non-severe SARS-CoV-2 infection. TCRdb re-called the 5' RACE reads with MiXCR, one entry per CDR3 protein. The repertoire holds 30,000 to 35,000 distinct CDR3 sequences, 5.5% to 7.5% seen once, with around 7.1% in the top ten. The sequenced material came from whole blood. The receptors shown here come from an adult who was a healthcare worker with PCR-confirmed SARS-CoV-2 infection or an uninfected control (not recorded which).

The chain couples TRBV2 to TRBJ2-7; the D gene is possibly TRBD1 (5 bases). CDR1 SNHLY and CDR2 FYNNEI come from the germline V gene. Trimming removed 5 bases from V and 3 bases from J, with 11 bases in between. The CDR3 length is 13 residues. The CDR3 is CASSSLDSYEQYF. In DNA, the CDR3 is TGTGCCAGCAGTTCTCTTGACAGCTACGAGCAGTACTTC.

This clonotype has a count of ten or more. V usage is TRBV27 and J usage is TRBJ1-2; 8 bases fit TRBD1. The J segment lost 7 bases and the V segment lost 5 bases, leaving 6 bases of the junction unmatched. This CDR3 spans 13 amino acids. Germline V gene data show CDR1 as MNHEY and CDR2 as SMNVEV (reference sequence). The CDR3 nucleotides are TGTGCCAGCAGTCGGACAGGGCTCGCTGGCTACACCTTC. It translates to CASSRTGLAGYTF.

This clonotype occurred many times. The chain is built from TRBV12-3 or TRBV12-4 and TRBJ2-2, with 10 bases aligning to TRBD2. The V and J ends lost 3 bases and 6 bases, in that order; junction bases with no gene match: 7. This CDR3 contains 16 residues. The CDR3 loop is CASSFKSGGAAGELFF. DNA of the CDR3: TGTGCCAGCAGTTTTAAGAGCGGGGGGGCCGCCGGGGAGCTGTTTTTT.

This clonotype was counted at least ten times. The chain couples TRBV7-9 to TRBJ2-7; the D is unclear. The CDR3 is 13 residues long. CDR1 is SEHNR, CDR2 FQNEAQ, per germline (reference sequence). The V gene lost 0 bases and the J gene lost 2 bases, with 5 bases spanning the gap. DNA of the CDR3: TGTGCCAGCAGCTTAGCTCCGACCTACGAGCAGTACTTC. Amino acid sequence: CASSLAPTYEQYF.

This clonotype has ten or more counts. This chain uses TRBV28 with TRBJ1-2, with 10 bases aligning to TRBD1. Germline assignment: CDR1 MDHEN and CDR2 SYDVKM. V lost 6 bases, J lost 3 bases, and 7 bases stayed unmatched. The CDR3 extends over 15 amino acids. The CDR3 sequence is CASSSPGTGDYGYTF. For the CDR3, the DNA is TGTGCCAGCAGCTCGCCCGGGACAGGGGACTATGGCTACACCTTC.

This clonotype was detected ten times or more. The chain is built from TRBV28 and TRBJ2-3; 8 nucleotides align to TRBD2. The CDR3 length is 16 residues. Unmatched junction bases numbered 11, after V lost 6 bases and J lost 3 bases. The germline CDR1 and CDR2 sequences are MDHEN and SYDVKM. The CDR3 loop is CASSTRSGAATDTQYF. DNA for the CDR3: TGTGCCAGCAGCACCCGTAGCGGGGCGGCGACAGATACGCAGTATTTT.

This rearrangement joins TRBV9 to TRBJ2-3; TRBD1 or TRBD2 may be the D gene (6 bases each). The CDR3 is 14 residues long. Germline CDR1 is SGDLS and CDR2 is YYNGEE. Between the trimmed V and J ends, which lost 2 bases and 4 bases, there was a span of 11 bases. The CDR3 loop is CASSVSGASDTQYF. The CDR3 DNA is TGTGCCAGCAGCGTTTCGGGGGCGTCAGATACGCAGTATTTT.

This clonotype was counted ten times or more. V and J are TRBV6-2 or TRBV6-3 and TRBJ1-5, with D perhaps TRBD1 (6 bases). The CDR3 loop spans 15 amino acids. Germline V CDR1 and CDR2: MNHEY, SVGEGT. With 0 bases removed from V and 2 bases from J, the gap between germline ends came to 8 bases. The CDR3 sequence is CASSYSRQGNQPQHF. CDR3 DNA sequence: TGTGCCAGCAGTTACTCGAGACAGGGCAATCAGCCCCAGCATTTT.

A few counts support this clonotype. The chain joins TRBV6-2 or TRBV6-3 to TRBJ1-1; no definite D call. CDR3 length equals 11 residues. Trimming removed 8 bases from V and 2 bases from J, with 6 bases in between. CDR1 is MNHEY and CDR2 is SVGEGT in the germline V gene. Here the CDR3 reads CASESNTEAFF. DNA for the CDR3: TGTGCCAGCGAGAGCAACACTGAAGCTTTCTTT.

The chain is built from TRBV20-1 and TRBJ1-1; D ambiguous. This CDR3 is built from 13 residues. Trimming shortened V by 5 bases and J by 1 base, and 11 bases separated the two germline ends. In germline, CDR1 is DFQATT, CDR2 SNEGSKA (reference sequence). CDR3 nucleotides: TGCAGTGCTCGTAGTTCCCGGAACACTGAAGCTTTCTTT. This encodes CSARSSRNTEAFF.

This clonotype was found a few times. The V call is TRBV9, the J call TRBJ2-3; D might be TRBD1 (6 bases). This CDR3 spans 15 amino acids. Germline CDR1 SGDLS, CDR2 YYNGEE. The ends were cut back, 0 bases at V and 3 bases at J, with 11 bases in the middle. This chain's CDR3 is CASSVGPQGTDTQYF. DNA of the CDR3: TGTGCCAGCAGCGTAGGCCCACAGGGAACAGATACGCAGTATTTT.

This clonotype occurred a few times. V usage is TRBV5-5 and J usage is TRBJ2-5; TRBD2 matches 8 bases. This CDR3 is built from 16 residues. Germline V gives CDR1 SGHKS, CDR2 YYEKEE (reference sequence). V gave up 0 bases and J gave up 2 bases; unmatched junction bases: 6. CDR3 nucleotide sequence: TGTGCCAGCAGCTTGGCTCAGGCGGGGGGTCAAGAGACCCAGTACTTC. As protein: CASSLAQAGGQETQYF.

This clonotype was seen repeatedly, ten times or more. The gene calls are TRBV24-1 and TRBJ1-2; D is ambiguous. CDR1 KGHDR and CDR2 SFDVKD come from the germline V gene. The CDR3 runs 12 residues. V lost 2 bases, J lost 2 bases, and 2 bases lay in between. The DNA of the CDR3 is TGTGCCACCAGTGATTCAAACTATGGCTACACCTTC. This gives the protein CATSDSNYGYTF.

This clonotype was detected many times. The chain links TRBV28 to TRBJ2-5; D unclear. Between the trimmed V and J ends, which lost 6 bases and 1 base, there was a span of 12 bases. CDR3 length equals 14 residues. The germline CDR1 and CDR2 sequences are MDHEN and SYDVKM. CDR3 nucleotides: TGTGCCAGCAGGGCCCCGGTATTCCAAGAGACCCAGTACTTC. Its protein product is CASRAPVFQETQYF.

This clonotype was seen at least ten times. The chain recombines TRBV4-3 with TRBJ2-3, with TRBD2 identical over 8 bases. From germline, CDR1 is LGHNA and CDR2 YSLEER. V trimming: 1 base; J trimming: 2 bases; junction bases outside the gene matches: 5. The CDR3 totals 16 residues. The CDR3 DNA reads as TGCGCCAGCAGCCAAGCCAGGACTAGCTTCACAGATACGCAGTATTTT. Translation gives CASSQARTSFTDTQYF.

J is TRBJ2-7 and V is TRBV7-2, with D possibly TRBD2 on 5 matching bases. CDR1 and CDR2 (germline): SGHTA, FQGNSA. The CDR3 contains 13 residues. The V and J ends lost 5 bases and 3 bases respectively, with 11 bases between them. The CDR3 sequence is CASSEGTNYEQYF. The CDR3 DNA is TGTGCCAGCAGCGAGGGAACAAACTACGAGCAGTACTTC.

This clonotype was seen ten or more times. V gene TRBV6-1 combines with J gene TRBJ1-3, with D maybe TRBD1 (5 bases). Between the trimmed V and J ends, which lost 4 bases and 0 bases, there was a span of 13 bases. CDR1 MNHNS and CDR2 SASEGT come from the germline V gene. The CDR3 runs 16 residues. CDR3 DNA: TGTGCCAGCAGTGGAGGGACGGTCCTCTCTGGAAACACCATATATTTT. Amino acids: CASSGGTVLSGNTIYF.

There are many counts of this clonotype. The rearrangement links TRBV4-1 to TRBJ1-6; 7 bases match TRBD1. Unmatched junction bases numbered 9, after V lost 5 bases and J lost 5 bases. The CDR3 is made up of 16 amino acids. In germline, CDR1 is MGHRA, CDR2 YSYEKL. CDR3 DNA: TGCGCCAGCAGCTTGGGACAGCACGCCGATAATTCACCCCTCCACTTT. Residues: CASSLGQHADNSPLHF.